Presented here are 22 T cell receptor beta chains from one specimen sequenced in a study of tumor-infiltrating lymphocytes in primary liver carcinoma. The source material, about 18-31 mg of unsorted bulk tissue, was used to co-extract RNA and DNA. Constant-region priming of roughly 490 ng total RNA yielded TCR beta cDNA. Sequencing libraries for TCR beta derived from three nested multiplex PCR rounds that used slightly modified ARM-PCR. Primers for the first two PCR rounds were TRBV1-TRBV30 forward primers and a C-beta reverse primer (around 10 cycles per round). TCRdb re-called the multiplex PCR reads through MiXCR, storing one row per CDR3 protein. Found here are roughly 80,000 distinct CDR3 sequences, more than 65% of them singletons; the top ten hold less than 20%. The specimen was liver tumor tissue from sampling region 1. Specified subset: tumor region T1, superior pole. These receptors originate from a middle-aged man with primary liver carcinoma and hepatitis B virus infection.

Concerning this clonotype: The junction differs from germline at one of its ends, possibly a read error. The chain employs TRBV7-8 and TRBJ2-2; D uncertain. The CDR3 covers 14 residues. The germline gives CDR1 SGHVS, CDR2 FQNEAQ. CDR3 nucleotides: TGTGCCAGCAGCTTAATGCGCTACACCCGGGAGCTGTTTTTT. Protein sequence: CASSLMRYTRELFF.

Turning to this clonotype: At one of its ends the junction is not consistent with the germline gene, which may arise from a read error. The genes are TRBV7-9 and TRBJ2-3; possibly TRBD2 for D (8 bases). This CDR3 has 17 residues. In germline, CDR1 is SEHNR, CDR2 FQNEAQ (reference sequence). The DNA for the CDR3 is TGTGCCTGCAGCATACTCGCGGGAGGACAGGGCACAGATACGCAGTATTTT. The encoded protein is CACSILAGGQGTDTQYF.

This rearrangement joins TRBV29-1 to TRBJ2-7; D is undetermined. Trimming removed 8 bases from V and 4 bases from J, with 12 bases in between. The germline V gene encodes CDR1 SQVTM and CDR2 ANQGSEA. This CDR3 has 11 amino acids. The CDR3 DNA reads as TGCAGCTCCTCCACCTCATACGAGCAGTACTTC. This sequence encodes CSSSTSYEQYF.

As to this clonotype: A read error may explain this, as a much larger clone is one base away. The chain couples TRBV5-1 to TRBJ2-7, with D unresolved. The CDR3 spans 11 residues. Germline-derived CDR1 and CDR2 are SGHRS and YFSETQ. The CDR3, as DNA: TGCGGCAGCAGCTCTAACTACGAGCAGTACTTC. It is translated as CGSSSNYEQYF.

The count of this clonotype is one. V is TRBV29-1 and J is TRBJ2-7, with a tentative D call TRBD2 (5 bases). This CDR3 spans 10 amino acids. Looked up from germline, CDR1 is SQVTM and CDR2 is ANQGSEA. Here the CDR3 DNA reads TGCGTCGCTGAGCGGCGGGAGCAGTACTTC. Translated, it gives CVAERREQYF.

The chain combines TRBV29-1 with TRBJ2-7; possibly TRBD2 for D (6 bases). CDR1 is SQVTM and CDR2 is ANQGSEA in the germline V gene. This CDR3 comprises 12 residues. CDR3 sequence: CGARTGAYEQYF. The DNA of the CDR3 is TGCGGCGCCCGGACGGGAGCATACGAGCAGTACTTC.

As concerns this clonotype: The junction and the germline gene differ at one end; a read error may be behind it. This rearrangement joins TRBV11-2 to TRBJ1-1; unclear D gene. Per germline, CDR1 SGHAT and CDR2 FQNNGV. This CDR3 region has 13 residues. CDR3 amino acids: CTSSLVFGSEAFF. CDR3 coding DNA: TGTACCAGCAGCTTAGTGTTTGGCTCAGAGGCTTTCTTT.

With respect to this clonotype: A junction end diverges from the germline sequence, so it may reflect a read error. Here the CDR3 DNA reads TGTGCTAGCAGTGACAGGGGCCCCTACGAGCAATACTTC. It translates to CASSDRGPYEQYF. The chain links TRBV6-1 to TRBJ2-7; the match to TRBD1 covers 8 bases. This CDR3 has 13 residues. In germline, CDR1 is MNHNS, CDR2 SASEGT.

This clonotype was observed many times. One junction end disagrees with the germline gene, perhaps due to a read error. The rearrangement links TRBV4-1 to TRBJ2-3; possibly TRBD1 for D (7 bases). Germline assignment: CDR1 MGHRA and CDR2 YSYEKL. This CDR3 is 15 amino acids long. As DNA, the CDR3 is TGCGCCAGCAGCCAAGATGGCACCGACAGGGCCGGAGGGGATTTT. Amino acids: CASSQDGTDRAGGDF.

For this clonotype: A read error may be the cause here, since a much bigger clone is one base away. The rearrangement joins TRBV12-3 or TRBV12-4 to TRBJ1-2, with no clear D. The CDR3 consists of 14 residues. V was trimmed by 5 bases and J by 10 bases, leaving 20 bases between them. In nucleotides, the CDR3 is TGTGCCAGCAGTATGGGAGTCCTCCGGGATGACTACACCTTC. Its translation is CASSMGVLRDDYTF.

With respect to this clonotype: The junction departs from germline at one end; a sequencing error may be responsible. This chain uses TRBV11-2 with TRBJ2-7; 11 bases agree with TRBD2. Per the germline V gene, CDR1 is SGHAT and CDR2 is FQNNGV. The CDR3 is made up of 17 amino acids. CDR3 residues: CASSHGLAGSPLYEQHF. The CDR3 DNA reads TGTGCCAGCAGCCATGGACTAGCGGGTTCCCCTCTCTACGAGCAGCACTTC.

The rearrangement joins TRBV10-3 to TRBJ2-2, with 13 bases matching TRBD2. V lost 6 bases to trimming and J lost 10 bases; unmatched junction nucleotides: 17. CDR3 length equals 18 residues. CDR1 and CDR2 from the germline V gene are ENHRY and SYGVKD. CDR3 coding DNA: TGTGCCATCAGCCCTCCCGGGACTAGCGGGGAGGTTTCCGAGGAGCTGTTTTTT. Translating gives CAISPPGTSGEVSEELFF.

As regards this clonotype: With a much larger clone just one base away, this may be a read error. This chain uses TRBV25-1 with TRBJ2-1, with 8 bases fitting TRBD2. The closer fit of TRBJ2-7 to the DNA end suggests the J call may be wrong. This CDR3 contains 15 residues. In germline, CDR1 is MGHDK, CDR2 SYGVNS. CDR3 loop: CASSPPGGPPNEQYF. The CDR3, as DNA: TGTGCCAGCAGTCCCCCGGGGGGGCCGCCCAATGAGCAGTACTTC.

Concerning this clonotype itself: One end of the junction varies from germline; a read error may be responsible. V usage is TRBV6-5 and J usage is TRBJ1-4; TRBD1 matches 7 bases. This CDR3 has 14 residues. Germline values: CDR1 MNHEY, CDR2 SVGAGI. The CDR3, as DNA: TGTGCCAGCAGAATAGGGGGCGGTGATGAGAAACTGTTTTTT. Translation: CASRIGGGDEKLFF.

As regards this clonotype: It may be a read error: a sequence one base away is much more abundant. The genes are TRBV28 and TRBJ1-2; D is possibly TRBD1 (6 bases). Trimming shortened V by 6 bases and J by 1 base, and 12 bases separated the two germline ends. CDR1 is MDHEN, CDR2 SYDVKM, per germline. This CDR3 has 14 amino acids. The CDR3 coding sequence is TGTGCCAGCAGACGGGACACCTGTAACTATGGCTACACCTTC. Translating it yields CASRRDTCNYGYTF.

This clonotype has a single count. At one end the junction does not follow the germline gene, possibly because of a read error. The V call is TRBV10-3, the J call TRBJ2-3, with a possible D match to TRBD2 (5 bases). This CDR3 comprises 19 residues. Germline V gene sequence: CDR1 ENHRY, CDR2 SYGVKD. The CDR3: CATSESLGTASSSTDTQYF. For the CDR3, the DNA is TGTGCCACCAGTGAGTCGCTGGGTACGGCTAGCAGCAGCACAGATACGCAGTATTTT.

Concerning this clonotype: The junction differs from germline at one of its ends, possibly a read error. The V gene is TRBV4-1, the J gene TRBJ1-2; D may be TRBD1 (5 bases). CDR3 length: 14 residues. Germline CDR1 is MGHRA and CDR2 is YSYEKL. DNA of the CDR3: TGCGCTAGCAGCCAAGGGGAAGGGACGGGTGGCTGCACCTTC. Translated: CASSQGEGTGGCTF.

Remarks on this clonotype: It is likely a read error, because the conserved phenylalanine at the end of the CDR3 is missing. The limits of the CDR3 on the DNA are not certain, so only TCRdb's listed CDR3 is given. The CDR3: CASCVTGTSGDNERFL. V is TRBV4-2 and J is TRBJ2-1; the table's D call TRBD2 went unverified against the DNA. From its first to its last residue, the CDR3 has 16 amino acids. Germline V CDR1 and CDR2: LGHNA, YNFKEQ.

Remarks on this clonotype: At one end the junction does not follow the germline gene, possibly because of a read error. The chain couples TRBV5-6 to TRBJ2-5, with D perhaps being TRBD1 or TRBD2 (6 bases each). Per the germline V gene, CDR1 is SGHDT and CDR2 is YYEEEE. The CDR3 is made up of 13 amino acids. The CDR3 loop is CDSSRGPLETQYF. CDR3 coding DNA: TGCGACAGCAGCCGGGGGCCATTGGAGACCCAGTACTTC.

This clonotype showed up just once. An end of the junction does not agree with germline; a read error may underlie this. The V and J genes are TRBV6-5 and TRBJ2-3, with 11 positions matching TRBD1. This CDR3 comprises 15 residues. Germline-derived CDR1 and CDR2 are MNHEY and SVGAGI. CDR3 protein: CASSTGQGDTDMQYF. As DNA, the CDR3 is TGTGCCAGCAGTACGGGACAGGGGGACACAGATATGCAGTATTTT.

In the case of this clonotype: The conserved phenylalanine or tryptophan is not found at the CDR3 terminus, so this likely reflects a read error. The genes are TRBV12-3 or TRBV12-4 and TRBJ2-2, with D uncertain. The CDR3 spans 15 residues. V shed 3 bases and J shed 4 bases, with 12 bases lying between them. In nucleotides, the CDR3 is TGTGCCAGCAGTTTCGGCAGGAGTGGCACCGGGGAGCTGTTTATT. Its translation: CASSFGRSGTGELFI.

Here the CDR3 reads CAGSQWTGTAYEQYF. The CDR3 DNA is TGCGCCGGTAGCCAATGGACTGGGACAGCCTACGAGCAGTACTTC. This chain uses TRBV4-1 with TRBJ2-7, with 7 positions matching TRBD1. After removal of 11 bases from V and 2 bases from J, the junction contained 15 bases not matched to a gene. The germline V gene encodes CDR1 MGHRA and CDR2 YSYEKL. This CDR3 has 15 amino acids.